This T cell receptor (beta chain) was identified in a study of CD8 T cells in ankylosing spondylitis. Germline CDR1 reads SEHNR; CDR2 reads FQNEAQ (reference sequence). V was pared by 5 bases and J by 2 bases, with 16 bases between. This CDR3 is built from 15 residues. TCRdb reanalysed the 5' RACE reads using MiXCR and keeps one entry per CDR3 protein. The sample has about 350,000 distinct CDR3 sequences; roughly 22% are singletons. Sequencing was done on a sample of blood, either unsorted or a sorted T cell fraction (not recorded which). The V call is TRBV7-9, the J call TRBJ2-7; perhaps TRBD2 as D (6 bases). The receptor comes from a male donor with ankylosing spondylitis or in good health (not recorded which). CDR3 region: CASSGGRGRTYEQYF. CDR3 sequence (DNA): TGTGCCAGCAGCGGAGGCCGGGGGAGGACCTACGAGCAGTACTTC.